Below, one T cell receptor (beta chain) is given with its context. Germline V gene sequence: CDR1 SGHVS, CDR2 FNYEAQ. This CDR3 spans 15 amino acids. Deletions cut 6 bases from V and 5 bases from J, with 19 bases between. This entry comes from a study of T-cell reconstitution after alpha-beta-depleted transplantation in children. A library of TCRbeta sequences, prepared with unique molecular identifiers, was generated. MiXCR was run by TCRdb on the PCR reads, yielding one entry per CDR3 protein. The sample includes more than 450,000 distinct CDR3 sequences, about 17% seen only once; the top ten take approximately 3%.

The chain carries TRBV7-6 and TRBJ2-5; D is undetermined. This clonotype was sampled from a human donor who donated a stem cell graft to a child with acute lymphoblastic leukemia. Here the sequenced sample was PBMCs from the stem cell graft donor, taken from the stem cell graft. CDR3 nucleotides: TGTGCCAGCAGGGAGACGGAACGGGTAGAGGAGACCCAGTACTTC. This codes for CASRETERVEETQYF.